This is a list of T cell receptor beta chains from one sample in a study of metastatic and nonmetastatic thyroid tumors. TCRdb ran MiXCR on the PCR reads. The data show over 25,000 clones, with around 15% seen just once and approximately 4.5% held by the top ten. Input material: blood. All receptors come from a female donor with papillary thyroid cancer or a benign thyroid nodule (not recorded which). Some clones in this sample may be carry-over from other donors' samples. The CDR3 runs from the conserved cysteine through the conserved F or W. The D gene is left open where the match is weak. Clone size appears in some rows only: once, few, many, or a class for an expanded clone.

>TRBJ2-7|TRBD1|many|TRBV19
TGTGCCAGTAACCCCGGACAGGGGTCTTTCGAGCAGTACTTC
CASNPGQGSFEQYF
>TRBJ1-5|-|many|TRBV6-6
TGTGCCAGCAGTTACTCGACAGTGCGAAGCAATCAGCCCCAGCATTTT
CASSYSTVRSNQPQHF
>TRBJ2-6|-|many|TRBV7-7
TGTGCTAGCAGTCGGGACGGTGTGTCTGGGGCCAACGTCCTGACTTTC
CASSRDGVSGANVLTF
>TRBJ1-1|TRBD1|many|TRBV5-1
TGCGCCAGCAGCTCGAGCACAGGGGTCACTGAAGCTTTCTTT
CASSSSTGVTEAFF
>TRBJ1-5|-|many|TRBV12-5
TGTGCTAGTGGTTCCTACGGGCCCCAGCATTTT
CASGSYGPQHF
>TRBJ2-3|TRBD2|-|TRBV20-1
TGCAGTGCTCCGGGACTAGCGGATCCAACAGATACGCAGTATTTT
CSAPGLADPTDTQYF
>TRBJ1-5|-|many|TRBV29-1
TGCAGCGTTGCCCTTGGTAGTAGCAATCAGCCCCAGCATTTT
CSVALGSSNQPQHF
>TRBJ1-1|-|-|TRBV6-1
TGTGCCAGCAGTGAAGCAGGCCTCGGGAGATACACTGAAGCTTTCTTT
CASSEAGLGRYTEAFF
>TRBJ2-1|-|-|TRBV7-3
TGTGCCAGCAGCTTAAGGCCAGGACGGACGGTCGGCAATGAGCAGTTCTTC
CASSLRPGRTVGNEQFF
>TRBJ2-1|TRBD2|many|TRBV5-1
TGCGCCAGCAGCCCCACTCAGCGGGGGGTCTCCTACAATGAGCAGTTCTTC
CASSPTQRGVSYNEQFF
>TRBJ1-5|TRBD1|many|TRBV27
TGTGCCAGCAGTTTATCTACGGGACAGGGAAGCAATCAGCCCCAGCATTTT
CASSLSTGQGSNQPQHF
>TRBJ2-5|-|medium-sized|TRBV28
TGTGCCAGCAGTTCAGCCGGGGCCGAGACCCAGTACTTC
CASSSAGAETQYF
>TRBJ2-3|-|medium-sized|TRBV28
TGTGCCAGCAGTACAGTCCAGAATACGCAGTATTTT
CASSTVQNTQYF
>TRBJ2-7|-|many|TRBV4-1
TGCGCCAGCAGCCAAGAGGGGGGAAGGACGGGAGCACCCTACGAGCAGTACTTC
CASSQEGGRTGAPYEQYF
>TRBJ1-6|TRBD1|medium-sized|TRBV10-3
TGTGCCATCAGTGAGGGACAGGGGAATTCACCCCTCCACTTT
CAISEGQGNSPLHF
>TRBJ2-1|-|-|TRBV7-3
TGTGCCAGCCAGTTATTTCCGGGGCCCAGCGATGAGCAGTTCTTC
CASQLFPGPSDEQFF
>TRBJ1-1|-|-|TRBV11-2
TGTGCCAGCAGCTTAGATCCCCCCAGGGGACTGAACACTGAAGCTTTCTTT
CASSLDPPRGLNTEAFF
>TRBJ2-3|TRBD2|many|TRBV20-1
TGCAGTGCCACCCGGAGAAAACTAGCGGGGGGCCGTATCACAGATACGCAGTATTTT
CSATRRKLAGGRITDTQYF
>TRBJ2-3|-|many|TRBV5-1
TGCGCCAGCAGCTTCGGGACTTCCGCAGATACGCAGTATTTT
CASSFGTSADTQYF
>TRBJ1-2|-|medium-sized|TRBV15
TGTGCCACCAGCAGAGGAGGCAGGGGAGTCGACTATGGCTACACCTTC
CATSRGGRGVDYGYTF
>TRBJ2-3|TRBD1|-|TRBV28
TGTGCCAGCAGTTTATGGGGACAGACTAGCACAGATACGCAGTATTTT
CASSLWGQTSTDTQYF
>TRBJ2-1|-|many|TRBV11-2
TGTGCCAGCAGCTTAGTTGGGAGTTACAATGAGCAGTTCTTC
CASSLVGSYNEQFF
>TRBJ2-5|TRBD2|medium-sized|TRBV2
TGTGCCAGCAGGGCGGGGGAAGAGACCCAGTACTTC
CASRAGEETQYF
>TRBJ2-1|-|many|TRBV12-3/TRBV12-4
TGTGCCAGCAGTTTTCAGGAGCGCAATGAGCAGTTCTTC
CASSFQERNEQFF
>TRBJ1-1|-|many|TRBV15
TGTGCCACCAGCAGACCCGCCTCCTATGGGGCGGTGAACACTGAAGCTTTCTTT
CATSRPASYGAVNTEAFF
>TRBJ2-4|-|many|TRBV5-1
TGCGCCAGCAGCTTGGGTTCCGGGACCCTCGCCATTCAGTACTTC
CASSLGSGTLAIQYF
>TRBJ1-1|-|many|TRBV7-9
TGTGCCAGCAGCGCGGGAGCCACTGAAGCTTTCTTT
CASSAGATEAFF
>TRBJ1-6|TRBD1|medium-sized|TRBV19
TGTGCCAGTAGTATGTCGACAGGGGCCGGTTCACCCCTCCACTTT
CASSMSTGAGSPLHF
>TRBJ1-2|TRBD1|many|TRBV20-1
TGCAGTGCTAGAGCGGAGGGACAGGGGGGGAATGGCTACACCTTC
CSARAEGQGGNGYTF
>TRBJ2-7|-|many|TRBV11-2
TGTGCCAGCAGCTTAGGAGTGGGAGTTGGCGAGCAGTACTTC
CASSLGVGVGEQYF
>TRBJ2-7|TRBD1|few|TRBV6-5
TGTGCCAGCAGTTCCCTTCGACAGGGGACCTACGAGCAGTACTTC
CASSSLRQGTYEQYF
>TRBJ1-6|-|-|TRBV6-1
TGTGCCAGCAGCACCCGCCTTAATTCACCCCTCCACTTT
CASSTRLNSPLHF
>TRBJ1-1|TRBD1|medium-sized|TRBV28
TGTGCCAGCAACAGGGGGCGGAAAGCTTTCTTT
CASNRGRKAFF
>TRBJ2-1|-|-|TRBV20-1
TGCAGTGCTAGAGATCTCGGGAGTCGGAATGAGCAGTTCTTC
CSARDLGSRNEQFF
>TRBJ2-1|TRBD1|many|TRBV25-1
TGTGCCAGCGGAACTAACAGGGGGAATGAGCAGTTCTTC
CASGTNRGNEQFF
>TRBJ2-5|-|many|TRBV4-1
TGCGCCAGCAGCCGAAAAGGGAACCCTACTGGAGAGACCCAGTACTTC
CASSRKGNPTGETQYF
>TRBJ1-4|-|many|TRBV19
TGTGCCAGTAGTATGCAGAATGAAAAACTGTTTTTT
CASSMQNEKLFF
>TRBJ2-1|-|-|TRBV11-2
TGTGCCAGCAGCGCGGGCAGGGCTAGTGAGCAGTTCTTC
CASSAGRASEQFF
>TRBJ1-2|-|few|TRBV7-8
TGTGCCAGCAGTCATCCCGCGGCAGGGTCCCCCTATGGCTACACCTTC
CASSHPAAGSPYGYTF
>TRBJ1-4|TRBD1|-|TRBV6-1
TGTGCCAGCAGTGAAAGTACAGGGGGCACGAGGGGGCCCGCCAGTGAAAAACTGTTTTTT
CASSESTGGTRGPASEKLFF
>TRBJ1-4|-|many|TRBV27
TGTGCCAGCAGTCCCGCAACTAATGAAAAACTGTTTTTT
CASSPATNEKLFF
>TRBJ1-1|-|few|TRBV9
TGTGCCAGTCAGGGTCCTAACACTGAAGCTTTCTTT
CASQGPNTEAFF
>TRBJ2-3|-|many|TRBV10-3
TGTGCCATCAGCGACACCACCACAGATACGCAGTATTTT
CAISDTTTDTQYF
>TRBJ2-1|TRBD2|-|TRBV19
TGTGCCAGTAGTAAGCACCTGCGGGGGGGATTCTACAATGAGCAGTTCTTC
CASSKHLRGGFYNEQFF
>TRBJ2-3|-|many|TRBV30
TGTGCCTGGAGAATGGGTGCAGATACGCAGTATTTT
CAWRMGADTQYF
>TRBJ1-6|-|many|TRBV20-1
TGCAGTGCTAGTACAGGGCCCTATAATTCACCCCTCCACTTT
CSASTGPYNSPLHF
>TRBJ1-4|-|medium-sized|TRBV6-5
TGTGCCAGCAGTTACAACAGAAATGAAAAACTGTTTTTT
CASSYNRNEKLFF
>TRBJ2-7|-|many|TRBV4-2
TGTGCCAGCAGCCAAGGACAGAATCTCTACGAGCAGTACTTC
CASSQGQNLYEQYF